Each of the 24 T cell receptor beta chains below was sequenced from the same sample in a study of cytomegalovirus exposure and HLA in healthy donors. Generated by immunoSEQ multiplex PCR, the TCRdb table keeps only in-frame clones and is missing some. Found here are around 60,000 clones, less than 96% of them singletons; the top ten hold approximately 1%. The sequencing input was PBMCs. These receptors all come from a woman aged 18-35 years in good health and CMV-seronegative.

V usage is TRBV6-6 and J usage is TRBJ1-2, with D perhaps matching TRBD1 (5 bases). This CDR3 spans 15 amino acids. Germline CDR1 reads MNHNY; CDR2 reads SVGAGI (reference sequence). Trimming took off 5 bases at V and 8 bases at J, with 21 bases between the two ends. The CDR3 sequence: CASSQPQEPPGGYTF. In nucleotides, the CDR3 is TGTGCCAGCAGTCAACCACAGGAACCGCCCGGGGGCTACACCTTC.

The rearrangement joins TRBV7-2 to TRBJ2-1; the D gene is possibly TRBD1 (5 bases). Trimming cost V 7 bases and J 0 bases, with 10 bases left between them. CDR3 length equals 14 residues. CDR1 is SGHTA, CDR2 FQGNSA, per germline. This chain's CDR3 is CASKRGGSYNEQFF. The CDR3 DNA follows: TGTGCCAGCAAAAGGGGTGGCTCCTACAATGAGCAGTTCTTC.

The CDR3 nucleotides read TGTGCCAGCAGCGTAGCGGGACAGGCAAGCTCCTACGAGCAGTACTTC. It codes for CASSVAGQASSYEQYF. The chain joins TRBV9 to TRBJ2-7; 8 nucleotides agree with TRBD1. The J segment lost 0 bases and the V segment lost 0 bases, leaving 5 bases of the junction unmatched. Looked up from germline, CDR1 is SGDLS and CDR2 is YYNGEE. This CDR3 is built from 16 residues.

In DNA, the CDR3 is TGTGCCCGAGGCGGGAGGACGAACACCGGGGAGCTGTTTTTT. Its translation is CARGGRTNTGELFF. V usage is TRBV7-9 and J usage is TRBJ2-2; 8 bases line up with TRBD2. Germline V gene lookup returns CDR1 SEHNR and CDR2 FQNEAQ (reference sequence). V lost 11 bases, J lost 0 bases, and 5 bases stayed unmatched. The CDR3 extends over 14 amino acids.

The chain is built from TRBV6-5 and TRBJ2-1; TRBD1 agrees at 7 bases. Germline V CDR1 and CDR2: MNHEY, SVGAGI. J was trimmed by 3 bases and V by 7 bases; bases with no gene match: 6. The CDR3 sequence is 14 residues long. This CDR3 reads CASKTGDSYNEQFF. CDR3 nucleotides: TGTGCCAGCAAAACCGGGGACAGCTACAATGAGCAGTTCTTC.

The gene calls are TRBV10-3 and TRBJ2-7, with 7 bases aligning to TRBD1. The CDR3 is made up of 12 amino acids. Germline CDR1 reads ENHRY; CDR2 reads SYGVKD. Trimming cost V 6 bases and J 5 bases; bases outside gene matches: 4. CDR3 loop: CAISNRGHEQYF. The DNA of the CDR3 is TGTGCCATCAGCAACAGGGGACACGAGCAGTACTTC.

This chain links TRBV4-3 with TRBJ2-7, with 7 bases that match TRBD1. After removal of 1 base from V and 3 bases from J, the junction contained 0 bases not matched to a gene. CDR3 size: 13 residues. Germline CDR1 reads LGHNA; CDR2 reads YSLEER. The DNA for the CDR3 is TGCGCCAGCAGCCAAGGGGACAGCTACGAGCAGTACTTC. Its translation is CASSQGDSYEQYF.

The chain is built from TRBV7-2 and TRBJ1-1, with 7 bases fitting TRBD1. The germline gives CDR1 SGHTA, CDR2 FQGNSA. J lost 8 bases, V lost 5 bases, and 11 bases had no gene match. The CDR3 has 14 residues. CDR3 nucleotides: TGTGCCAGCAGCCTTCTCACTAGGACAGGAGAAGCTTTCTTT. As protein: CASSLLTRTGEAFF.

The chain employs TRBV27 and TRBJ1-1; 8 positions agree with TRBD1. With 3 bases clipped from V and 4 bases from J, the junction kept 7 bases outside the gene matches. Germline lookup yields CDR1 MNHEY and CDR2 SMNVEV (reference sequence). The CDR3 has 15 residues. CDR3 DNA sequence: TGTGCCAGCAGTTTCCAGGGGGCCCCCAGCACTGAAGCTTTCTTT. This encodes CASSFQGAPSTEAFF.

The rearrangement joins TRBV18 to TRBJ2-3; D perhaps matches TRBD2 (6 bases). The CDR3 covers 15 residues. V gave up 1 base and J gave up 0 bases, with 8 bases separating them. In germline, CDR1 is KGHSH, CDR2 LQKENI. As DNA, the CDR3 is TGTGCCAGCTCACCACGGGAGGTTAGCACAGATACGCAGTATTTT. It specifies CASSPREVSTDTQYF.

This chain links TRBV4-1 with TRBJ2-3; TRBD2 matches at 12 bases. The V gene end was trimmed by 0 bases and the J gene end by 4 bases; junction bases not matched to a gene: 11. The length of the CDR3 is 19 residues. Germline-derived CDR1 and CDR2 are MGHRA and YSYEKL. CDR3 nucleotide sequence: TGCGCCAGCAGCCAAGAACCCCTGGGGCTAGCGGGAGGGCCAGATACGCAGTATTTT. As protein: CASSQEPLGLAGGPDTQYF.

The chain joins TRBV11-2 to TRBJ2-1; weak D call: TRBD2 (6 bases). Germline-derived CDR1 and CDR2 are SGHAT and FQNNGV. The germline V and J ends were trimmed by 5 bases and 1 base, with 15 bases remaining between them. This CDR3 region has 16 residues. The CDR3 DNA reads TGTGCCAGCAGCCCCCTAGCGCGGGGATCCTACAATGAGCAGTTCTTC. Residues: CASSPLARGSYNEQFF.

The CDR3 region is CASSSGNYEQYF. CDR3 bases: TGTGCCAGCAGCTCCGGGAACTACGAGCAGTACTTC. The genes are TRBV7-9 and TRBJ2-7; D perhaps matches TRBD2 (5 bases). This CDR3 has 12 amino acids. Germline CDR1 SEHNR, CDR2 FQNEAQ (reference sequence). Between the trimmed V and J ends, which lost 4 bases and 3 bases, there was a span of 7 bases. Drawing the rest from reference TRBV7-9 and TRBJ2-7, the complete variable domain is DTGVSQNPRHKITKRGQNVTFRCDPISEHNRLYWYRQTLGQGPEFLTYFQNEAQLEKSRLLSDRFSAERPKGSFSTLEIQRTEQGDSAMYLCASSSGNYEQYFGPGTRLTVT.

V usage is TRBV7-9 and J usage is TRBJ2-7; 11 nucleotides align to TRBD2. The germline gives CDR1 SEHNR, CDR2 FQNEAQ (reference sequence). Trimming cost V 5 bases and J 0 bases; bases outside gene matches: 9. This CDR3 spans 17 amino acids. The CDR3 bases are TGTGCCAGCAGCCCGAGACTAGCGGGGCCGAGCTCCTACGAGCAGTACTTC. This gives the protein CASSPRLAGPSSYEQYF.

The chain recombines TRBV27 with TRBJ1-4, with D possibly TRBD1 on 5 matching bases. V gave up 2 bases and J gave up 5 bases, with 9 bases separating them. The CDR3 is 14 amino acids. CDR1 and CDR2 from the germline V gene are MNHEY and SMNVEV (reference sequence). The CDR3 here is CASSLPGGNEKLFF. The CDR3 DNA reads as TGTGCCAGCAGTTTACCGGGGGGGAATGAAAAACTGTTTTTT.

This chain links TRBV11-2 with TRBJ2-5, with D perhaps matching TRBD1 (6 bases). The CDR3 is 16 residues long. The V and J ends lost 5 bases and 2 bases respectively, with 18 bases between them. In germline, CDR1 is SGHAT, CDR2 FQNNGV. The CDR3 coding sequence is TGTGCCAGCAGCCCCCGAGGGGGTTGGCTACAAGAGACCCAGTACTTC. As protein: CASSPRGGWLQETQYF.

With respect to this clone: Likely a read error: the CDR3 ends without its conserved phenylalanine or tryptophan. The limits of the CDR3 on the DNA are not certain, so only TCRdb's listed CDR3 is given. This chain uses TRBV6-1 with TRBJ1-5. The CDR3 has 8 residues if both end residues are counted. Germline V gene data show CDR1 as MNHNS and CDR2 as SASEGT. This CDR3 reads CASSPRSG.

The J gene is TRBJ1-2, the V gene TRBV18; D is possibly TRBD1 (5 bases). V lost 2 bases, J lost 8 bases, and 9 bases lay in between. CDR1 is KGHSH, CDR2 LQKENI, per germline. The CDR3 has 12 amino acids. The CDR3 sequence: CASSPAGRGYTF. For the CDR3, the DNA is TGTGCCAGCTCACCAGCAGGGAGGGGCTACACCTTC.

The J gene is TRBJ2-2, the V gene TRBV25-1; 11 nucleotides align to TRBD1. V was pared by 8 bases and J by 5 bases, with 7 bases of the junction left unmatched. This CDR3 is 15 amino acids long. The V gene's germline CDR1 is MGHDK and CDR2 SYGVNS. The CDR3 region is CASCRDRGGTGELFF. CDR3 nucleotides: TGTGCCAGCTGCCGGGACAGGGGGGGGACCGGGGAGCTGTTTTTT.

V usage is TRBV7-2 and J usage is TRBJ1-3; D unclear. The CDR3 is 15 residues long. Trimming cost V 6 bases and J 2 bases, with 14 bases left between them. Germline V lookup: CDR1 SGHTA, CDR2 FQGNSA. The CDR3 coding sequence is TGTGCCAGCAGGGCCGGAGTGGGTACTGGAAACACCATATATTTT. Translated, it gives CASRAGVGTGNTIYF. The whole variable domain, remainder taken from reference TRBV7-2 and TRBJ1-3, is GAGVSQSPSNKVTEKGKDVELRCDPISGHTALYWYRQSLGQGLEFLIYFQGNSAPDKSGLPSDRFSAERTGGSVSTLTIQRTQQEDSAVYLCASRAGVGTGNTIYFGEGSWLTVV.

This sequence joins TRBV7-9 and TRBJ1-4; D is perhaps TRBD1 (5 bases). Trimming pared 0 bases from V and 7 bases from J, leaving 12 bases between. There are 15 residues in the CDR3. Germline V lookup: CDR1 SEHNR, CDR2 FQNEAQ (reference sequence). Here the CDR3 reads CASSLAGRRGEKLFF. CDR3 coding DNA: TGTGCCAGCAGCTTAGCGGGACGGCGGGGTGAAAAACTGTTTTTT.

The chain employs TRBV4-3 and TRBJ2-5; 7 bases are a match to TRBD2. The CDR3 runs 15 residues. Looked up from germline, CDR1 is LGHNA and CDR2 is YSLEER. V dropped 3 bases and J dropped 0; count of bases not matched to a gene: 4. The CDR3 nucleotides are TGCGCCAGCAGCCAGGGGCGGGAGAACCAAGAGACCCAGTACTTC. Residues: CASSQGRENQETQYF.

The V and J genes are TRBV15 and TRBJ1-2, with D possibly being TRBD1 (5 bases). Germline lookup yields CDR1 LNHNV and CDR2 YYDKDF (reference sequence). V gave up 4 bases and J gave up 8 bases, with 17 bases separating them. This CDR3 contains 14 residues. CDR3: CATSTVEGLGGYTF. In nucleotides, the CDR3 is TGTGCCACCAGCACCGTGGAGGGGCTAGGGGGCTACACCTTC.

The count of this clone is one. This chain joins TRBV6-1 and TRBJ2-5; 10 bases match TRBD1. The ends lost 6 bases at V and 4 bases at J; junction bases unmatched: 5. This CDR3 comprises 14 residues. In germline, CDR1 is MNHNS, CDR2 SASEGT. The DNA for the CDR3 is TGTGCCAGCAGGACGACAGGGGGCCGAGAGACCCAGTACTTC. Its protein is CASRTTGGRETQYF.